The 20 T cell receptor beta chains below come from one sample, sequenced in a study of post-analysis software for immune sequencing data. Findings of the study overall: Patients used about five TRBV segments, including TRBV5-6, TRBV5-1 and TRBV20-1, more often than controls.

Unique molecular identifiers tagged the TCR beta cDNA libraries. MiXCR, applied by TCRdb to the PCR reads, yields one record per CDR3 protein. The table includes hundreds of thousands of distinct CDR3 sequences, approximately 30% detected once. These receptors have no identified antigens. The sequenced material came from blood. These receptors originate from a girl aged 5-17 years with multiple sclerosis.

This clonotype was picked up a small number of times. The rearrangement uses TRBV20-1 and TRBJ1-5; D is possibly TRBD1 (5 bases). The ends were cut back, 3 bases at V and 6 bases at J, with 15 bases in the middle. This CDR3 contains 14 residues. The germline gives CDR1 DFQATT, CDR2 SNEGSKA (reference sequence). CDR3 coding DNA: TGCAGTGCTAGTTTAGTAGGGGTGGGTCAGCCCCAGCATTTT. It codes for CSASLVGVGQPQHF.

The chain links TRBV6-6 to TRBJ2-7; weak D call: TRBD2 (6 bases). Germline V gene sequence: CDR1 MNHNY, CDR2 SVGAGI (reference sequence). The V and J ends lost 5 bases and 4 bases respectively, with 21 bases between them. The CDR3 loop spans 16 amino acids. DNA of the CDR3: TGTGCCAGCAGTAAGGACCCATCTGGGAGGATTTACGAGCAGTACTTC. Translated: CASSKDPSGRIYEQYF.

This chain joins TRBV7-2 and TRBJ1-6, with a possible D match to TRBD1 (6 bases). The CDR3 has 14 amino acids. Trimming shortened V by 1 base and J by 5 bases, and 6 bases separated the two germline ends. Per germline, CDR1 SGHTA and CDR2 FQGNSA. This CDR3 is CASSLEGDNSPLHF. The CDR3, as DNA: TGTGCCAGCAGCTTAGAGGGGGATAATTCACCCCTCCACTTT.

This clonotype has just a few counts. The chain has TRBV29-1 and TRBJ1-1, with D hard to call. Germline V gene data show CDR1 as SQVTM and CDR2 as ANQGSEA. CDR3 length equals 14 residues. The V end lost 8 bases, the J end lost 1 base, and 17 bases lay between the germline ends. The CDR3 DNA sequence: TGCAGCCCCGTGAGGTCTGTCAAGAACACTGAAGCTTTCTTT. This codes for CSPVRSVKNTEAFF.

This clonotype was counted many times. The genes are TRBV7-7 and TRBJ2-3; the D gene could be TRBD1 or TRBD2 (5 bases each). CDR1 SSHAT and CDR2 FNYEAQ come from the germline V gene (reference sequence). The ends were cut back, 5 bases at V and 1 base at J, with 7 bases in the middle. This CDR3 has 13 residues. CDR3 DNA sequence: TGTGCCAGCAGCAGGGACGGCACAGATACGCAGTATTTT. Translation: CASSRDGTDTQYF.

There are a few counts of this clonotype. The V call is TRBV28, the J call TRBJ2-5, with 9 bases identical to TRBD1. The J call may be mistaken, given a closer DNA end match to TRBJ2-7. The CDR3 runs to 15 residues. The germline V gene encodes CDR1 MDHEN and CDR2 SYDVKM. CDR3 residues: CASSPIGTGLYEQYF. The CDR3 nucleotides are TGTGCCAGCAGTCCCATTGGGACAGGGCTCTACGAGCAGTACTTC.

The V gene is TRBV10-3, the J gene TRBJ2-7; D unclear. Germline loops: CDR1 ENHRY, CDR2 SYGVKD. The CDR3 has 13 amino acids. The V and J ends lost 3 bases and 1 base respectively, with 7 bases between them. The CDR3 coding sequence is TGTGCCATCAGTGATTGGGCATCCTACGAGCAGTACTTC. Encoded protein: CAISDWASYEQYF.

This clonotype has only a few counts. The chain joins TRBV7-9 to TRBJ1-2; the D gene is possibly TRBD1 (5 bases). V dropped 0 bases and J dropped 7 bases, with 18 bases sitting between them. The CDR3 is 16 residues long. Per germline, CDR1 SEHNR and CDR2 FQNEAQ (reference sequence). CDR3 sequence (DNA): TGTGCCAGCAGCTTAGCTTTTGGGCAGGGTGGCGCTGGCTACACCTTC. Protein: CASSLAFGQGGAGYTF.

The chain carries TRBV29-1 and TRBJ2-1; TRBD2 is a possible D gene (6 bases). CDR3 length: 13 amino acids. Trimming pared 7 bases from V and 3 bases from J, leaving 13 bases between. The V gene's germline CDR1 is SQVTM and CDR2 ANQGSEA. The CDR3 spells CSGARGNYNEQFF. The CDR3 DNA is TGCAGCGGAGCGCGGGGAAACTACAATGAGCAGTTCTTC.

This clonotype occurred a few times. The CDR3 spells CASSQDGGTGELFF. The CDR3 nucleotides read TGCGCCAGCAGCCAAGATGGGGGCACCGGGGAGCTGTTTTTT. The chain couples TRBV4-1 to TRBJ2-2; D could derive from TRBD1 or TRBD2 (5 bases each). The CDR3 consists of 14 residues. Looked up from germline, CDR1 is MGHRA and CDR2 is YSYEKL. Trimming shortened V by 0 bases and J by 4 bases, and 6 bases separated the two germline ends.

The V and J genes are TRBV7-2 and TRBJ1-2; D not resolved. Trimming pared 1 base from V and 7 bases from J, leaving 7 bases between. The CDR3 totals 12 residues. Germline CDR1 and CDR2: SGHTA and FQGNSA. The CDR3, as DNA: TGTGCCAGCAGCTTAGATTTTGTTGGCTACACCTTC. It yields the protein CASSLDFVGYTF. The variable domain in full, with the rest retrieved from reference TRBV7-2 and TRBJ1-2, is GAGVSQSPSNKVTEKGKDVELRCDPISGHTALYWYRQSLGQGLEFLIYFQGNSAPDKSGLPSDRFSAERTGGSVSTLTIQRTQQEDSAVYLCASSLDFVGYTFGSGTRLTVV.

This CDR3 is CSAKDRGLLGGDGYTF. The CDR3 DNA sequence: TGCAGTGCCAAAGACAGGGGCCTGTTGGGAGGAGATGGCTACACCTTC. The genes are TRBV20-1 and TRBJ1-2, with TRBD1 matching over 8 bases. CDR3 size: 16 residues. J gave up 6 bases and V 6 bases, and 18 bases lay outside the gene matches. From germline, CDR1 is DFQATT and CDR2 SNEGSKA (reference sequence).

This clonotype was counted at least ten times. The gene calls are TRBV5-1 and TRBJ2-1; 8 bases are shared with TRBD2. The CDR3 covers 16 residues. Trimming cost V 4 bases and J 6 bases; bases outside gene matches: 12. Germline-derived CDR1 and CDR2 are SGHRS and YFSETQ. This chain's CDR3 is CASSLRHGTSSNEQFF. The CDR3 DNA sequence: TGCGCCAGCAGCCTACGCCACGGGACTAGTTCCAATGAGCAGTTCTTC.

This chain links TRBV9 with TRBJ2-5; D may correspond to TRBD1 or TRBD2 (6 bases each). The end of the DNA is better explained by TRBJ2-7, so the J call may be wrong. The CDR3 is 12 amino acids. Germline V lookup: CDR1 SGDLS, CDR2 YYNGEE. CDR3 in DNA: TGTGCCTCCGGGGGCCCCCCCGGCGAGCAGTACTTC. It encodes CASGGPPGEQYF.

Only a few counts were recorded for this clonotype. The rearrangement links TRBV6-6 to TRBJ1-2, with TRBD1 identical over 7 bases. The germline CDR1 and CDR2 sequences are MNHNY and SVGAGI (reference sequence). V shed 9 bases, J shed 3 bases, and the junction held 4 bases outside the gene matches. The CDR3 runs 12 residues. The CDR3 protein is CASGTGDYGYTF. CDR3 in DNA: TGTGCCAGTGGAACAGGGGACTATGGCTACACCTTC.

This clonotype was recorded once. Given a much more abundant clone one base away, this may be a read error. The rearrangement joins TRBV7-9 to TRBJ2-3; 9 bases align to TRBD2. CDR1 is SEHNR and CDR2 is FQNEAQ in the germline V gene (reference sequence). This CDR3 spans 14 amino acids. DNA for the CDR3: TGTGCCGGCAGCCTACTAGCGGGTACAGATACGCAGTATTTT. Its protein is CAGSLLAGTDTQYF.

In its sample, this clonotype was seen a few times. V gene TRBV5-1 combines with J gene TRBJ2-1; TRBD2 agrees at 16 bases. There are 17 residues in the CDR3. The ends lost 3 bases at V and 8 bases at J; junction bases unmatched: 8. Germline CDR1 is SGHRS and CDR2 is YFSETQ. For the CDR3, the DNA is TGCGCCAGCAGCTCGGGACTAGCGGGAGGGCCAGTCTATGAGCAGTTCTTC. Translation: CASSSGLAGGPVYEQFF.

This CDR3 reads CASSWGGQGAETQYF. For the CDR3, the DNA is TGTGCCAGCAGTTGGGGAGGGCAGGGGGCGGAGACCCAGTACTTC. The chain recombines TRBV12-3 or TRBV12-4 with TRBJ2-5, with D perhaps TRBD1 (8 bases). V lost 4 bases and J lost 5, with 17 bases in between. This CDR3 spans 15 amino acids.

Only a few counts were recorded for this clonotype. This rearrangement joins TRBV4-3 to TRBJ2-1; D remains unclear. Germline lookup yields CDR1 LGHNA and CDR2 YSLEER. Trimming pared 2 bases from V and 8 bases from J, leaving 13 bases between. The CDR3 length is 14 residues. This chain's CDR3 is CASSQSSAGDEQFF. The CDR3 nucleotides are TGCGCCAGCAGCCAATCTTCGGCTGGCGATGAGCAGTTCTTC.

This clonotype was observed a handful of times. This rearrangement joins TRBV20-1 to TRBJ2-1; D may match TRBD1 or TRBD2 (5 bases each). The CDR3 is made up of 13 amino acids. V gave up 3 bases and J gave up 12 bases, with 18 bases separating them. The germline V gene has CDR1 DFQATT and CDR2 SNEGSKA (reference sequence). The DNA for the CDR3 is TGCAGTGCTAGCCACTTAGGGACCCCGGGGCAGTTCTTC. Translated: CSASHLGTPGQFF.